This TCR beta chain was recovered during a study of response to subunit inactivated influenza vaccine. TCRdb reanalysed the RT-PCR reads using MiXCR and keeps one entry per CDR3 protein. Seen here are roughly 550,000 distinct CDR3 sequences, under 25% observed once, and the top ten hold 2.8%. Germline CDR1 and CDR2: LNHDA and SQIVND (reference sequence). The V end was cut by 6 bases, the J end by 7 bases, with 19 bases between. The CDR3 consists of 15 residues. The sample was also reused in another study, on T cells expressing NK-cell markers. From that paper: The cDNA for TCR beta came from 5'RACE template switching with UMIs. Among CD8+ T cells from over 5 donors, dominant NKG2C+ clonotypes accounted for roughly 1.0-7.0%. In several donors, dominant clonotypes made up about 25-60.1% of CD3+CD56-NKG2C+ cells.

Sample: CD4+ T cells sorted from PBMCs, taken 12 days after vaccination. This chain joins TRBV19 and TRBJ2-1; tentative D call: TRBD2 (7 bases). This receptor was obtained from a man in his fifties or sixties who received an inactivated influenza vaccine. Here the CDR3 reads CASRLAGALGNEQFF. The CDR3 bases are TGTGCCAGTAGACTGGCGGGGGCCCTCGGTAATGAGCAGTTCTTC.